The 26 T cell receptor beta chains listed next were all sequenced from one sample in a study of T cell responses to AZD1222 COVID-19 vaccine. Using immunoSEQ multiplex PCR, the repertoire was profiled, and TCRdb retains in-frame clones only, with some absent. The sample yields 200,000 to 250,000 clones, around 94% seen once. The sequencing used peripheral blood, collected 28 days after the second dose of the MenACWY control vaccine. The receptors come from an adult who received the MenACWY meningococcal vaccine as a control.

V is TRBV28 and J is TRBJ2-7; 8 nucleotides agree with TRBD2. Germline CDR1 is MDHEN and CDR2 is SYDVKM. V gave up 3 bases and J gave up 0 bases; unmatched junction bases: 4. The CDR3 covers 15 residues. In DNA form, the CDR3 reads TGTGCCAGCAGTTTTACTAGCGGATCCTCCTACGAGCAGTACTTC. Protein: CASSFTSGSSYEQYF.

The chain joins TRBV28 to TRBJ2-1; 7 bases agree with TRBD2. Germline values: CDR1 MDHEN, CDR2 SYDVKM. The J segment lost 2 bases and the V segment lost 5 bases, leaving 6 bases of the junction unmatched. The CDR3 has 15 amino acids. In DNA form, the CDR3 reads TGTGCCAGCAGTCAAGCGGGAAGACCCTACAATGAGCAGTTCTTC. Its translation: CASSQAGRPYNEQFF.

The chain joins TRBV14 to TRBJ2-7; D unresolved. CDR3 length: 14 amino acids. Trimming pared 1 base from V and 1 base from J, leaving 8 bases between. Germline CDR1 SGHDN, CDR2 FVKESK. In DNA, the CDR3 is TGTGCCAGCAGCCAAGTGTGGAGTTCCTACGAGCAGTACTTC. It codes for CASSQVWSSYEQYF.

The count of this clone is one. The chain couples TRBV28 to TRBJ1-2; 7 bases line up with TRBD1. Germline lookup yields CDR1 MDHEN and CDR2 SYDVKM. V trimming: 5 bases; J trimming: 5 bases; junction bases outside the gene matches: 5. This CDR3 spans 13 amino acids. This CDR3 reads CASSAQGRYGYTF. Here the CDR3 DNA reads TGTGCCAGCAGTGCACAGGGGAGGTATGGCTACACCTTC.

V and J are TRBV6-5 and TRBJ1-1, with 7 bases aligning to TRBD1. The V segment lost 4 bases and the J segment 1 base; nucleotides outside the gene matches: 6. The germline V gene encodes CDR1 MNHEY and CDR2 SVGAGI. The CDR3 runs 15 residues. CDR3 loop: CASSSNTGANTEAFF. CDR3 sequence (DNA): TGTGCCAGCAGTTCTAATACAGGGGCGAACACTGAAGCTTTCTTT.

J is TRBJ1-5 and V is TRBV19; 7 nucleotides agree with TRBD1. CDR1 is LNHDA and CDR2 is SQIVND in the germline V gene (reference sequence). The CDR3 has 14 amino acids. The ends lost 6 bases at V and 5 bases at J; junction bases unmatched: 7. Here the CDR3 DNA reads TGTGCCAGTAGCCAGGGGGGGGATTATCAGCCCCAGCATTTT. Its translation: CASSQGGDYQPQHF.

The chain carries TRBV24-1 and TRBJ2-3, with 12 bases matching TRBD2. The V gene's germline CDR1 is KGHDR and CDR2 SFDVKD. The CDR3 contains 17 residues. V lost 0 bases and J lost 4; bases outside the gene matches: 4. CDR3 protein: CATSDLASGRDADTQYF. CDR3 nucleotide sequence: TGTGCCACCAGTGATTTGGCTAGCGGGAGGGACGCAGATACGCAGTATTTT.

J is TRBJ2-1 and V is TRBV4-2; the D is unclear. Trimming cost V 1 base and J 2 bases, with 12 bases left between them. The CDR3 consists of 16 residues. Germline CDR1 is LGHNA and CDR2 is YNFKEQ. The CDR3 sequence: CASSQVSPEPYNEQFF. DNA of the CDR3: TGTGCCAGCAGCCAAGTAAGCCCAGAGCCCTACAATGAGCAGTTCTTC.

The CDR3 reads CAISDEAGTNTEAFF. The CDR3, as DNA: TGTGCCATCAGTGACGAGGCAGGCACGAACACTGAAGCTTTCTTT. The J gene is TRBJ1-1, the V gene TRBV10-3; no firm D call. This CDR3 comprises 15 residues. Deletions cut 3 bases from V and 1 base from J, with 12 bases between. The V gene's germline CDR1 is ENHRY and CDR2 SYGVKD.

In its sample, this clone was seen a few times. The chain couples TRBV7-9 to TRBJ2-5, with D perhaps being TRBD1 or TRBD2 (6 bases each). Germline V gives CDR1 SEHNR, CDR2 FQNEAQ (reference sequence). Between the trimmed V and J ends, which lost 1 base and 1 base, there was a span of 13 bases. The CDR3 contains 16 residues. CDR3 bases: TGTGCCAGCAGCTTAGGGACAGCGCGGGGCCAAGAGACCCAGTACTTC. Its translation: CASSLGTARGQETQYF.

This clone was seen only once. This chain links TRBV27 with TRBJ2-7; 11 bases are a match to TRBD1. From germline, CDR1 is MNHEY and CDR2 SMNVEV (reference sequence). The junction had 11 bases not matched to a gene; V was cut back by 5 bases and J by 2 bases. The CDR3 is 17 residues long. Here the CDR3 reads CASSLIKPGQGAYEQYF. The CDR3 DNA reads TGTGCCAGCAGTCTAATCAAACCGGGACAGGGGGCCTACGAGCAGTACTTC.

The chain has TRBV7-9 and TRBJ1-5; 12 bases align to TRBD1. CDR3 length: 16 amino acids. Germline assignment: CDR1 SEHNR and CDR2 FQNEAQ (reference sequence). Trimming removed 5 bases from V and 7 bases from J; junction bases left unmatched: 9. CDR3 nucleotide sequence: TGTGCCAGCAGCCCGGGACAGGGGGCGCAGGGGCAGCCCCAGCATTTT. Translated: CASSPGQGAQGQPQHF. Looking up the rest from reference TRBV7-9 and TRBJ1-5 gives the full variable domain: DTGVSQNPRHKITKRGQNVTFRCDPISEHNRLYWYRQTLGQGPEFLTYFQNEAQLEKSRLLSDRFSAERPKGSFSTLEIQRTEQGDSAMYLCASSPGQGAQGQPQHFGDGTRLSIL.

This chain joins TRBV4-2 and TRBJ2-1; D possibly corresponds to TRBD2 (6 bases). This CDR3 has 14 residues. Germline CDR1 LGHNA, CDR2 YNFKEQ. V gave up 6 bases and J gave up 4 bases, with 13 bases separating them. The chain's CDR3 is CASRRLGKYNEQFF. As DNA, the CDR3 is TGTGCCAGCAGGAGACTAGGCAAGTACAATGAGCAGTTCTTC.

CDR3 protein: CAWRRDYGYTF. The CDR3 region has the DNA TGTGCCTGGAGGCGGGACTATGGCTACACCTTC. This sequence joins TRBV30 and TRBJ1-2, with D hard to call. Trimming left V 3 bases short and J 3 bases short, with 5 bases between. The CDR3 extends over 11 amino acids. The germline V gene has CDR1 GTSNPN and CDR2 SVGIG (reference sequence).

The rearrangement joins TRBV18 to TRBJ1-4, with TRBD1 identical over 10 bases. Per the germline V gene, CDR1 is KGHSH and CDR2 is LQKENI. V lost 4 bases and J lost 5; bases outside the gene matches: 4. CDR3 length equals 15 residues. The DNA of the CDR3 is TGTGCCAGCTCACGCCCGGGACAGGGGAATGAAAAACTGTTTTTT. Translating gives CASSRPGQGNEKLFF.

V and J are TRBV25-1 and TRBJ1-1, with 8 positions matching TRBD1. The CDR3 is 13 residues long. Germline CDR1 is MGHDK and CDR2 is SYGVNS. V shed 6 bases and J 6 bases; nucleotides not matched to a gene: 6. The CDR3 region is CASRGQGRAEAFF. The DNA for the CDR3 is TGTGCCAGCAGAGGACAGGGTAGGGCTGAAGCTTTCTTT.

This CDR3 reads CASSLAGGRASGNTIYF. DNA of the CDR3: TGTGCCAGCAGCTTAGCGGGCGGCAGGGCCTCTGGAAACACCATATATTTT. This rearrangement joins TRBV7-2 to TRBJ1-3; the D gene is possibly TRBD1 (5 bases). The CDR3 has 17 amino acids. The germline gives CDR1 SGHTA, CDR2 FQGNSA. The V end was cut by 0 bases, the J end by 0 bases, with 12 bases between.

V is TRBV25-1 and J is TRBJ2-2; 10 positions agree with TRBD2. With 8 bases clipped from V and 5 bases from J, the junction kept 8 bases outside the gene matches. Germline CDR1 and CDR2: MGHDK and SYGVNS. This CDR3 region has 15 residues. The CDR3 region has the DNA TGTGCCAGCGGGTCTAGCGGGGGCTTGACCGGGGAGCTGTTTTTT. Its protein product is CASGSSGGLTGELFF. The full variable domain, in which reference TRBV25-1 and TRBJ2-2 provide the parts outside the CDR3, is EADIYQTPRYLVIGTGKKITLECSQTMGHDKMYWYQQDPGMELHLIHYSYGVNSTEKGDLSSESTVSRIRTEHFPLTLESARPSHTSQYLCASGSSGGLTGELFFGEGSRLTVL.

V is TRBV7-9 and J is TRBJ1-1, with 7 bases identical to TRBD1. This CDR3 region has 14 residues. V lost 5 bases, J lost 0 bases, and 3 bases stayed unmatched. Looked up from germline, CDR1 is SEHNR and CDR2 is FQNEAQ (reference sequence). The CDR3 DNA sequence: TGTGCCAGCAGCAAGGGACAGCTGAACACTGAAGCTTTCTTT. Encoded protein: CASSKGQLNTEAFF.

The V and J genes are TRBV7-2 and TRBJ2-6; 8 bases align to TRBD1. The germline V gene encodes CDR1 SGHTA and CDR2 FQGNSA. J gave up 2 bases and V 0 bases, and 3 bases lay outside the gene matches. The CDR3 has 17 amino acids. CDR3 in amino acids: CASSLARDRPGANVLTF. The CDR3, as DNA: TGTGCCAGCAGCTTAGCGAGGGACAGGCCTGGGGCCAACGTCCTGACTTTC. The full variable domain, with the rest looked up from reference TRBV7-2 and TRBJ2-6, is GAGVSQSPSNKVTEKGKDVELRCDPISGHTALYWYRQSLGQGLEFLIYFQGNSAPDKSGLPSDRFSAERTGGSVSTLTIQRTQQEDSAVYLCASSLARDRPGANVLTFGAGSRLTVL.

The chain combines TRBV19 with TRBJ1-1; D uncertain. Germline assignment: CDR1 LNHDA and CDR2 SQIVND (reference sequence). CDR3 length: 14 residues. The V and J ends lost 0 bases and 5 bases respectively, with 10 bases between them. The CDR3 DNA reads TGTGCCAGTAGTATAGATTCGGGCGGGACTGAAGCTTTCTTT. This sequence encodes CASSIDSGGTEAFF. Looking up the rest from reference TRBV19 and TRBJ1-1 gives the full variable domain: DGGITQSPKYLFRKEGQNVTLSCEQNLNHDAMYWYRQDPGQGLRLIYYSQIVNDFQKGDIAEGYSVSREKKESFPLTVTSAQKNPTAFYLCASSIDSGGTEAFFGQGTRLTVV.

This clone was found once. The J gene is TRBJ1-2, the V gene TRBV4-2; the D gene is possibly TRBD1 (6 bases). The V end was cut by 0 bases, the J end by 6 bases, with 11 bases between. CDR1 is LGHNA, CDR2 YNFKEQ, per germline. The CDR3 is 14 amino acids. The CDR3 region is CASSQDFAGDGYTF. DNA of the CDR3: TGTGCCAGCAGCCAAGACTTTGCAGGGGATGGCTACACCTTC.

The chain carries TRBV4-3 and TRBJ1-2, with a possible D match to TRBD1 (6 bases). V was clipped by 0 bases and J by 7 bases, with 9 bases between them. The CDR3 extends over 13 amino acids. Germline lookup yields CDR1 LGHNA and CDR2 YSLEER. This chain's CDR3 is CASSQDRGSGYTF. The DNA of the CDR3 is TGCGCCAGCAGCCAAGACAGGGGAAGTGGCTACACCTTC.

This chain connects TRBV19 to TRBJ2-2; D unresolved. This CDR3 comprises 14 residues. CDR1 is LNHDA, CDR2 SQIVND, per germline (reference sequence). V lost 4 bases and J lost 0, with 6 bases in between. CDR3 DNA: TGTGCCAGTAGTAAAATGTCGAACACCGGGGAGCTGTTTTTT. This encodes CASSKMSNTGELFF.

The chain is built from TRBV6-2 or TRBV6-3 and TRBJ1-6; 7 bases agree with TRBD1. Germline trimming cut 4 bases from V and 7 bases from J; bases unmatched to any gene: 7. Germline V gives CDR1 MNHEY, CDR2 SVGEGT. This CDR3 has 15 residues. The CDR3 sequence is CASSSTGRPNSPLHF. As DNA, the CDR3 is TGTGCCAGCAGTTCGACAGGGCGCCCGAATTCACCCCTCCACTTT.

The chain employs TRBV12-3 or TRBV12-4 and TRBJ2-1; D is unclear. Trimming shortened V by 4 bases and J by 7 bases, and 11 bases separated the two germline ends. This CDR3 is built from 13 residues. CDR3: CASSSPGVNEQFF. In nucleotides, the CDR3 is TGTGCCAGCAGTTCCCCCGGCGTGAATGAGCAGTTCTTC.